The 19 T cell receptor beta chains below all came from one sample that was sequenced in a study of blood T cell repertoires in COVID-19. Clones were sequenced by immunoSEQ multiplex PCR, and TCRdb holds only the in-frame ones, with some missing. Of 45,000 to 55,000 clones in the sample, roughly 80% are singletons; the top ten hold around 5.2%. Material for sequencing was peripheral blood. The receptors shown here come from a human donor in a cohort sampled during active COVID-19.

The chain recombines TRBV5-6 with TRBJ1-5; the D gene is possibly TRBD1 (5 bases). CDR1 is SGHDT and CDR2 is YYEEEE in the germline V gene. This CDR3 spans 15 amino acids. Trimming stripped 4 bases from V and 0 bases from J, with 11 bases between. The CDR3 nucleotides are TGTGCCAGCAGCCAGGAGGGGTATAGCAATCAGCCCCAGCATTTT. Translation: CASSQEGYSNQPQHF. The variable domain in full, completed from reference TRBV5-6 and TRBJ1-5, reads DAGVTQSPTHLIKTRGQQVTLRCSPKSGHDTVSWYQQALGQGPQFIFQYYEEEERQRGNFPDRFSGHQFPNYSSELNVNALLLGDSALYLCASSQEGYSNQPQHFGDGTRLSIL.

This clone was found once. The chain couples TRBV10-3 to TRBJ1-6; D is uncertain. Trimming pared 0 bases from V and 5 bases from J, leaving 20 bases between. The CDR3 length is 19 residues. Germline V gene lookup returns CDR1 ENHRY and CDR2 SYGVKD. CDR3 loop: CAISESGRGVNGNNSPLHF. Written as DNA, the CDR3 is TGTGCCATCAGTGAGTCGGGCCGGGGTGTTAATGGGAATAATTCACCCCTCCACTTT.

The rearrangement joins TRBV3-1 (or the pseudogene TRBV3-2) to TRBJ1-1; 11 bases agree with TRBD1. Germline V lookup: CDR1 LGHDT, CDR2 YNNKEL (reference sequence). The CDR3 spans 13 residues. J was trimmed by 5 bases and V by 4 bases; bases with no gene match: 0. In DNA form, the CDR3 reads TGTGCCAGCAGCCGGGACAGGGGGACTGAAGCTTTCTTT. Translated: CASSRDRGTEAFF.

This clone was observed a handful of times. CDR3 loop: CASRQTGSSSPLHF. The CDR3 bases are TGTGCCAGCAGGCAGACAGGGAGTAGTTCACCCCTCCACTTT. V usage is TRBV27 and J usage is TRBJ1-6; 7 nucleotides align to TRBD1. The V gene end was trimmed by 6 bases and the J gene end by 9 bases; junction bases not matched to a gene: 8. The CDR3 is 14 amino acids. Germline lookup yields CDR1 MNHEY and CDR2 SMNVEV (reference sequence).

This rearrangement joins TRBV2 to TRBJ2-1; 8 bases map to TRBD1. CDR1 is SNHLY, CDR2 FYNNEI, per germline. V shed 6 bases and J 0 bases; nucleotides not matched to a gene: 7. This CDR3 has 16 amino acids. The CDR3 sequence is CASSPWTGISYNEQFF. CDR3 DNA: TGTGCCAGCAGCCCTTGGACAGGGATCTCCTACAATGAGCAGTTCTTC. Based on the CDR3 plus reference TRBV2 and TRBJ2-1, the full variable domain is EPEVTQTPSHQVTQMGQEVILRCVPISNHLYFYWYRQILGQKVEFLVSFYNNEISEKSEIFDDQFSVERPDGSNFTLKIRSTKLEDSAMYFCASSPWTGISYNEQFFGPGTRLTVL.

This chain uses TRBV30 with TRBJ1-2, with D maybe TRBD1 (5 bases). Trimming took off 3 bases at V and 7 bases at J, with 18 bases between the two ends. Per germline, CDR1 GTSNPN and CDR2 SVGIG (reference sequence). This CDR3 spans 14 amino acids. CDR3 loop: CAWRLLGEGRGYTF. CDR3 in DNA: TGTGCCTGGAGGCTTTTAGGGGAAGGGCGTGGCTACACCTTC.

This clone has a single count. The chain combines TRBV19 with TRBJ2-7, with 10 bases lining up with TRBD1. Germline V lookup: CDR1 LNHDA, CDR2 SQIVND (reference sequence). The ends lost 1 base at V and 6 bases at J; junction bases unmatched: 6. The CDR3 contains 15 residues. CDR3 protein: CASSIAGQGLFEQYF. The CDR3 region has the DNA TGTGCCAGTAGTATAGCGGGACAGGGGCTTTTCGAGCAGTACTTC.

The gene calls are TRBV19 and TRBJ1-1; D is undetermined. Deletions cut 5 bases from V and 5 bases from J, with 9 bases between. CDR1 and CDR2 (germline): LNHDA, SQIVND (reference sequence). CDR3 length equals 12 residues. The CDR3 here is CASSPSGTEAFF. In nucleotides, the CDR3 is TGTGCCAGTAGTCCGTCGGGGACTGAAGCTTTCTTT.

The CDR3 region is CASSRDSSYGYTF. The DNA for the CDR3 is TGTGCCAGCAGTCGGGACAGCTCCTATGGCTACACCTTC. The gene calls are TRBV6-5 and TRBJ1-2; 7 bases fit TRBD1. Germline-derived CDR1 and CDR2 are MNHEY and SVGAGI. V shed 5 bases and J 4 bases; nucleotides not matched to a gene: 4. The CDR3 runs to 13 residues.

V and J are TRBV14 and TRBJ1-2; 11 nucleotides line up with TRBD1. V lost 1 base, J lost 6 bases, and 19 bases stayed unmatched. This CDR3 has 20 amino acids. Germline V gene lookup returns CDR1 SGHDN and CDR2 FVKESK. The CDR3 nucleotides are TGTGCCAGCAGCCAAGTCTTGTCCGGGACAGGGGGGTTTTTTAAGAATGGCTACACCTTC. It codes for CASSQVLSGTGGFFKNGYTF.

This sequence joins TRBV3-1 (or the pseudogene TRBV3-2) and TRBJ1-6; a possible D gene is TRBD1 (5 bases). Germline lookup yields CDR1 LGHDT and CDR2 YNNKEL (reference sequence). Trimming took off 1 base at V and 5 bases at J, with 12 bases between the two ends. The length of the CDR3 is 16 residues. The CDR3 loop reads CASSQGGRIHNSPLHF. CDR3 DNA sequence: TGTGCCAGCAGCCAAGGGGGGAGGATCCATAATTCACCCCTCCACTTT.

The chain carries TRBV3-1 (or the pseudogene TRBV3-2) and TRBJ2-5; TRBD2 aligns across 12 bases. The V and J ends lost 1 base and 9 bases, in that order; junction bases with no gene match: 6. The CDR3 spans 15 residues. CDR1 and CDR2 (germline): LGHDT, YNNKEL (reference sequence). CDR3 in amino acids: CASSQASGGARAQYF. The CDR3 nucleotides read TGTGCCAGCAGCCAAGCTAGCGGGGGGGCCAGGGCCCAGTACTTC.

This chain connects TRBV9 to TRBJ1-5, with TRBD1 matching over 8 bases. Germline CDR1 SGDLS, CDR2 YYNGEE. The CDR3 loop spans 15 amino acids. The junction had 3 bases not matched to a gene; V was cut back by 2 bases and J by 2 bases. The CDR3 here is CASSVTGEGNQPQHF. The CDR3 nucleotides read TGTGCCAGCAGCGTGACAGGGGAGGGCAATCAGCCCCAGCATTTT.

J is TRBJ2-7 and V is TRBV4-1, with D perhaps matching TRBD2 (6 bases). The CDR3 consists of 16 residues. V was clipped by 0 bases and J by 2 bases, with 14 bases between them. The germline CDR1 and CDR2 sequences are MGHRA and YSYEKL. The CDR3 sequence: CASSQDAGTFTYEQYF. The DNA for the CDR3 is TGCGCCAGCAGCCAAGATGCGGGGACCTTTACCTACGAGCAGTACTTC.

This clone has only a few counts. This chain links TRBV24-1 with TRBJ1-2, with D tentatively TRBD1 (5 bases). Germline CDR1 is KGHDR and CDR2 is SFDVKD. Trimming stripped 8 bases from V and 4 bases from J, with 16 bases between. This CDR3 region has 14 residues. The CDR3: CATTGRGTGYGYTF. The CDR3 DNA reads as TGTGCCACCACGGGGAGGGGCACGGGCTATGGCTACACCTTC.

The rearrangement uses TRBV4-1 and TRBJ2-5, with a tentative D call TRBD2 (5 bases). The ends were cut back, 4 bases at V and 5 bases at J, with 17 bases in the middle. The CDR3 sequence is 15 residues long. Germline CDR1 and CDR2: MGHRA and YSYEKL. The CDR3 DNA sequence: TGCGCCAGCAGCCCAAGCCAGTTAGAGCGGGAGACCCAGTACTTC. It specifies CASSPSQLERETQYF.

This clone came up once. The chain couples TRBV9 to TRBJ2-1; possible D gene TRBD1, 5 bases. Germline CDR1 is SGDLS and CDR2 is YYNGEE. V was pared by 3 bases and J by 0 bases, with 10 bases between. The CDR3 runs to 15 residues. CDR3 residues: CASSADIGSYNEQFF. The CDR3 DNA reads as TGTGCCAGCAGCGCGGACATAGGCTCCTACAATGAGCAGTTCTTC. Complete variable domain (other parts from reference TRBV9 and TRBJ2-1): DSGVTQTPKHLITATGQRVTLRCSPRSGDLSVYWYQQSLDQGLQFLIQYYNGEERAKGNILERFSAQQFPDLHSELNLSSLELGDSALYFCASSADIGSYNEQFFGPGTRLTVL.

The chain carries TRBV28 and TRBJ1-2; D is perhaps TRBD1 (5 bases). V lost 5 bases and J 2 bases, leaving 15 bases between the germline ends. Germline loops: CDR1 MDHEN, CDR2 SYDVKM. The CDR3 consists of 15 residues. CDR3 loop: CASSQPATANYGYTF. The CDR3 DNA reads as TGTGCCAGCAGTCAACCCGCGACAGCCAACTATGGCTACACCTTC.

V usage is TRBV7-2 and J usage is TRBJ1-3; 7 bases line up with TRBD1. The germline CDR1 and CDR2 sequences are SGHTA and FQGNSA. Trimming removed 9 bases from V and 0 bases from J; junction bases left unmatched: 5. This CDR3 contains 14 residues. In DNA, the CDR3 is TGTGCCAGTTTACAGGGGTCCTCTGGAAACACCATATATTTT. Its protein is CASLQGSSGNTIYF. Supplemented by reference TRBV7-2 and TRBJ1-3, the full variable domain reads GAGVSQSPSNKVTEKGKDVELRCDPISGHTALYWYRQSLGQGLEFLIYFQGNSAPDKSGLPSDRFSAERTGGSVSTLTIQRTQQEDSAVYLCASLQGSSGNTIYFGEGSWLTVV.